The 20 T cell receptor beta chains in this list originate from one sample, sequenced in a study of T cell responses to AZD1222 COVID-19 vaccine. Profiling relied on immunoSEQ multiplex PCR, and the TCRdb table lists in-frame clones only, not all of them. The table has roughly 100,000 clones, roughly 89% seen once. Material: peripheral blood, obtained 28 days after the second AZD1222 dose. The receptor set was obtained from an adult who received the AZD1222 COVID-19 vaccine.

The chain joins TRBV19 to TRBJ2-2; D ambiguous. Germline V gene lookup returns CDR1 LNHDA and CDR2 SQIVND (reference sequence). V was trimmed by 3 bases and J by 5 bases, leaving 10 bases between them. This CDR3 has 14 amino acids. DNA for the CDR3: TGTGCCAGTAGTATCGTACCTTCAACCGGGGAGCTGTTTTTT. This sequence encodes CASSIVPSTGELFF.

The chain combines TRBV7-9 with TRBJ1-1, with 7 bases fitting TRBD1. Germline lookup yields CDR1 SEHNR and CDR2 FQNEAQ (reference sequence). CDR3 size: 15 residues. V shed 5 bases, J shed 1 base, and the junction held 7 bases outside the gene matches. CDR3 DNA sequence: TGTGCCAGCAGCCCCTACAGGGGTCGGAACACTGAAGCTTTCTTT. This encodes CASSPYRGRNTEAFF.

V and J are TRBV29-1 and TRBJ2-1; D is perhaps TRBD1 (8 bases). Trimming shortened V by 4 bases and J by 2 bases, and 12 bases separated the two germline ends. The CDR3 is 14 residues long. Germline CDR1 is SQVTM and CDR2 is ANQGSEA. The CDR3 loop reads CSVATGGAYNEQFF. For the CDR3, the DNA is TGCAGCGTTGCTACAGGGGGGGCCTACAATGAGCAGTTCTTC.

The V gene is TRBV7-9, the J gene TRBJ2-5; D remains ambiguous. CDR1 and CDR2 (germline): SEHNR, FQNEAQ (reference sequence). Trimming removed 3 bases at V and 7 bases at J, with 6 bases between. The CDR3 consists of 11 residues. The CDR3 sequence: CASSFVGTQYF. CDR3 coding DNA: TGTGCCAGCAGCTTTGTTGGGACCCAGTACTTC.

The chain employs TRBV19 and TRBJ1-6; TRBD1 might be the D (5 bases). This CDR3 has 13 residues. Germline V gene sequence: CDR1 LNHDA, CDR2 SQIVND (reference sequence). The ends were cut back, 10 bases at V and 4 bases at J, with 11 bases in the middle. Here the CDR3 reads CATKDTYNSPLHF. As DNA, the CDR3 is TGTGCCACCAAGGACACATATAATTCACCCCTCCACTTT.

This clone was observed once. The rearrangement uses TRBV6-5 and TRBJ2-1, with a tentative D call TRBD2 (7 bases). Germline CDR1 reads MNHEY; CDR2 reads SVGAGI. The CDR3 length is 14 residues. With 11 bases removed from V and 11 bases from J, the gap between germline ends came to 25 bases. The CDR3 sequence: CAGGASGVVGQQFF. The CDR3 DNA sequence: TGTGCCGGGGGGGCTAGCGGAGTGGTTGGGCAGCAGTTCTTC.

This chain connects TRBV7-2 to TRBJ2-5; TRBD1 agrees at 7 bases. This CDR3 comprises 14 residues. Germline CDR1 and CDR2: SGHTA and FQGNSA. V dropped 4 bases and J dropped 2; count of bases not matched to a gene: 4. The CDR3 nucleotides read TGTGCCAGCAGCTCCCCAGGGGGACAAGAGACCCAGTACTTC. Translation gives CASSSPGGQETQYF.

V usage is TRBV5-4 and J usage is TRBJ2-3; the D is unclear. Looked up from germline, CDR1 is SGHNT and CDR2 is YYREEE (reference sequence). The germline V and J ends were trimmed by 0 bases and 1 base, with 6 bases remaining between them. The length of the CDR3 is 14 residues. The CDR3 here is CASSLARGTDTQYF. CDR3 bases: TGTGCCAGCAGCTTGGCTAGGGGCACAGATACGCAGTATTTT.

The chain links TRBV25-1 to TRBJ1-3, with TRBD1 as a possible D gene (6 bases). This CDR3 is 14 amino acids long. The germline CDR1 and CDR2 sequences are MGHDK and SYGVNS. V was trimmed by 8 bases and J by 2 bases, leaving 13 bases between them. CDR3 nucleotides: TGTGCCAGCTCCGAGAGGGGGACTGGAAACACCATATATTTT. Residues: CASSERGTGNTIYF.

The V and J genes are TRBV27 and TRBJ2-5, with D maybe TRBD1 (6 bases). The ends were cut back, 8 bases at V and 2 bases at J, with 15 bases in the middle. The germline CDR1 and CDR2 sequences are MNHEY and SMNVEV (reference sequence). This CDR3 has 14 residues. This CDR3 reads CASQAIQGQETQYF. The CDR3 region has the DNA TGTGCCAGCCAAGCGATTCAGGGGCAAGAGACCCAGTACTTC.

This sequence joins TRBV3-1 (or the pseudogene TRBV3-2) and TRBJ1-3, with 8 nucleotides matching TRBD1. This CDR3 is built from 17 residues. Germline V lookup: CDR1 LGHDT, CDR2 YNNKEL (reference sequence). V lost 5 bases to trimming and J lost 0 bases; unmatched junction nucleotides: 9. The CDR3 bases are TGTGCCAGCAGCACCTCCGGGACAGGCTACTCTGGAAACACCATATATTTT. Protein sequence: CASSTSGTGYSGNTIYF.

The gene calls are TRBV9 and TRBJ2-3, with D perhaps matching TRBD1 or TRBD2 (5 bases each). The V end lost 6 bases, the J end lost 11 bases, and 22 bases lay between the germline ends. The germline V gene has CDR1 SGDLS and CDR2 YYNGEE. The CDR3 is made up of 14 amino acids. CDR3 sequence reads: CASNRDPAADEQYF. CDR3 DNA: TGTGCCAGCAATAGGGACCCAGCGGCGGATGAGCAGTATTTT. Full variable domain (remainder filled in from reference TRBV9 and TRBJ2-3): DSGVTQTPKHLITATGQRVTLRCSPRSGDLSVYWYQQSLDQGLQFLIQYYNGEERAKGNILERFSAQQFPDLHSELNLSSLELGDSALYFCASNRDPAADEQYFGPGTRLTVL.

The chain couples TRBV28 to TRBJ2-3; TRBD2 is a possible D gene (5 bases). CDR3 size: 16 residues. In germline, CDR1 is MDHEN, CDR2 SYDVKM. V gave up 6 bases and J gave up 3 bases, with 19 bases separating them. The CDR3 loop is CASSPSGRTFTDTQYF. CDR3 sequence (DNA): TGTGCCAGCAGCCCCTCCGGACGGACTTTTACAGATACGCAGTATTTT. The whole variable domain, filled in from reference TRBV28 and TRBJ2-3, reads DVKVTQSSRYLVKRTGEKVFLECVQDMDHENMFWYRQDPGLGLRLIYFSYDVKMKEKGDIPEGYSVSREKKERFSLILESASTNQTSMYLCASSPSGRTFTDTQYFGPGTRLTVL.

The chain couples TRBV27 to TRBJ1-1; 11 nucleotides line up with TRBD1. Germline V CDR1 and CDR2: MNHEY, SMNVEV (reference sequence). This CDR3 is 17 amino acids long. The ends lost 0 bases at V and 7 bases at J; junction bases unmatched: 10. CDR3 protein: CASSLSRGQGAVIEAFF. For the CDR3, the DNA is TGTGCCAGCAGTTTATCGAGAGGACAGGGGGCAGTTATTGAAGCTTTCTTT.

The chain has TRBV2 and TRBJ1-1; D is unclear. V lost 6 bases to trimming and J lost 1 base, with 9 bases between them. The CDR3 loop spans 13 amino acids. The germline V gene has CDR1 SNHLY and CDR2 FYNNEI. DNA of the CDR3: TGTGCCAGCAGAGGGAGATGGAACACTGAAGCTTTCTTT. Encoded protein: CASRGRWNTEAFF.

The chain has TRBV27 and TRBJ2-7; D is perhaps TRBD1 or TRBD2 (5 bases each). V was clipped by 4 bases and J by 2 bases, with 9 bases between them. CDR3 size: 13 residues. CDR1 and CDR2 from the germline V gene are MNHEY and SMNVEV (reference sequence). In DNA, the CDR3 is TGTGCCAGCAGTTCCACGGGGCCCTACGAGCAGTACTTC. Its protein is CASSSTGPYEQYF.

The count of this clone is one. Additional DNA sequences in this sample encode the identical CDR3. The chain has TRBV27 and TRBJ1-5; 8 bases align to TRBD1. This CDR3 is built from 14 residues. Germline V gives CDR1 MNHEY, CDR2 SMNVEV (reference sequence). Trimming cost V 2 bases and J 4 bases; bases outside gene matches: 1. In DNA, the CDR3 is TGTGCCAGCAGTTTAAACAGGGGGAATCAGCCCCAGCATTTT. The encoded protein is CASSLNRGNQPQHF.

CDR3 in amino acids: CASRQLGDTQYF. In nucleotides, the CDR3 is TGTGCCAGCAGACAACTCGGGGATACGCAGTATTTT. The chain couples TRBV6-8 to TRBJ2-3; no clear D gene. CDR1 MNHGY and CDR2 SAAAGT come from the germline V gene. This CDR3 comprises 12 residues. With 6 bases removed from V and 6 bases from J, the gap between germline ends came to 10 bases.

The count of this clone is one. The CDR3 here is CASSQTGGNSGYTF. In nucleotides, the CDR3 is TGTGCCAGCAGCCAAACAGGGGGCAACAGTGGCTACACCTTC. V and J are TRBV6-4 and TRBJ1-2, with 9 bases aligning to TRBD1. This CDR3 region has 14 residues. Trimming removed 6 bases from V and 7 bases from J; junction bases left unmatched: 9. Germline lookup yields CDR1 MRHNA and CDR2 SNTAGT.

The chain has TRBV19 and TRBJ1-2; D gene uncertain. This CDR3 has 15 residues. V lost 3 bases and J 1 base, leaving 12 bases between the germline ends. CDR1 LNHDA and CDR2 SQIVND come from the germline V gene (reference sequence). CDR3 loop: CASSILGRSNYGYTF. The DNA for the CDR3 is TGTGCCAGTAGTATTCTGGGTAGGAGTAACTATGGCTACACCTTC.